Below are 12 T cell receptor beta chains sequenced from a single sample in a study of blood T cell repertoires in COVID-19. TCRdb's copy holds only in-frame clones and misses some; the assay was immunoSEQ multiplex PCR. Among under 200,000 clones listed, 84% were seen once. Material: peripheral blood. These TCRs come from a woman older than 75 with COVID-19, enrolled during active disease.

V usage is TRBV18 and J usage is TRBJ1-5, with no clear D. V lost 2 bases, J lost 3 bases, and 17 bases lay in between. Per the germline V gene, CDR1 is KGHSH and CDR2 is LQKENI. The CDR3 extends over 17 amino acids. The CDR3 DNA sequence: TGTGCCAGCTCACCATCATCCGGGAGTGGGCCCAATCAGCCCCAGCATTTT. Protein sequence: CASSPSSGSGPNQPQHF.

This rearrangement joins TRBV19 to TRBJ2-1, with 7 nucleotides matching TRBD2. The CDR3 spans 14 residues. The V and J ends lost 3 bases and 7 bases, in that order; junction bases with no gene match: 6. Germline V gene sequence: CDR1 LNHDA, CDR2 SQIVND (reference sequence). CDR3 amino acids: CASSIRGGPNEQFF. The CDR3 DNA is TGTGCCAGTAGTATTCGGGGAGGGCCAAATGAGCAGTTCTTC.

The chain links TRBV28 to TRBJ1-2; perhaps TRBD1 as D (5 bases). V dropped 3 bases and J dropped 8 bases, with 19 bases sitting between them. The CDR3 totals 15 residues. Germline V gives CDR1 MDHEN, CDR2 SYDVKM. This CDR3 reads CASSFPHTQGTGYTF. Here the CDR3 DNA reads TGTGCCAGCAGTTTCCCCCATACCCAGGGAACAGGCTACACCTTC.

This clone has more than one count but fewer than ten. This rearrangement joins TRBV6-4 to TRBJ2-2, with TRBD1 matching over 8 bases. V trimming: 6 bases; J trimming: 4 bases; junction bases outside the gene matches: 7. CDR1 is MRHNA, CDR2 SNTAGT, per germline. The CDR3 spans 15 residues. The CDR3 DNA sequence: TGTGCCAGCAGGCCTCAGGGGGCAGGCACCGGGGAGCTGTTTTTT. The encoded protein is CASRPQGAGTGELFF.

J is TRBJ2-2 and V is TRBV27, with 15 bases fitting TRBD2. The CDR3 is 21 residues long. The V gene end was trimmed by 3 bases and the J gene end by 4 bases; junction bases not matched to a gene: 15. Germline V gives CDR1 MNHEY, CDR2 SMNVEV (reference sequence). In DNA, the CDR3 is TGTGCCAGCAGTTTCCAACTTCTAGGGACTAGCGGGGGGTGGGGCACCGGGGAGCTGTTTTTT. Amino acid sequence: CASSFQLLGTSGGWGTGELFF.

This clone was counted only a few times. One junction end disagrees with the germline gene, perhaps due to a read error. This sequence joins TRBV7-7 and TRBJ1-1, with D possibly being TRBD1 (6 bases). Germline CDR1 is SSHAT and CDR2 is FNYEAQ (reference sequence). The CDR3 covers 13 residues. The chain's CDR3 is CASSRNWTVEAFF. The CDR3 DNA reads TGTGCTAGCAGCCGTAACTGGACAGTCGAAGCTTTCTTT.

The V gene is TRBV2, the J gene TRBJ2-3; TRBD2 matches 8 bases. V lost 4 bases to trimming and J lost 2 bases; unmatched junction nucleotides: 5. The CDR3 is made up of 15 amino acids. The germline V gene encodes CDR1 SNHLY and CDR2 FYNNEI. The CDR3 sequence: CASSGTSRLTDTQYF. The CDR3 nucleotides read TGTGCCAGCAGTGGGACTAGCCGCCTCACAGATACGCAGTATTTT.

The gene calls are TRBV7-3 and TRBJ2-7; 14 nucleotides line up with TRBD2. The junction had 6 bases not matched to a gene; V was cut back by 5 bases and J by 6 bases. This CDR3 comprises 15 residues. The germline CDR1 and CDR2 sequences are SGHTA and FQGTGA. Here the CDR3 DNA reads TGTGCCAGCAGCCGACTAGCGGGAGGGCTTAGCGAGCAGTACTTC. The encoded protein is CASSRLAGGLSEQYF. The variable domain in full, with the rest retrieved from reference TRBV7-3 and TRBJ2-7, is GAGVSQTPSNKVTEKGKYVELRCDPISGHTALYWYRQSLGQGPEFLIYFQGTGAADDSGLPNDRFFAVRPEGSVSTLKIQRTERGDSAVYLCASSRLAGGLSEQYFGPGTRLTVT.

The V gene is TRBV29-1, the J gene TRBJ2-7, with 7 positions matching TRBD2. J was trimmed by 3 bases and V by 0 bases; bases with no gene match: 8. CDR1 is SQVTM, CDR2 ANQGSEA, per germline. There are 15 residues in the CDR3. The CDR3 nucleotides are TGCAGCGTTGAAGAAGCAACGAGCGGGATCTACGAGCAGTACTTC. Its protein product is CSVEEATSGIYEQYF.

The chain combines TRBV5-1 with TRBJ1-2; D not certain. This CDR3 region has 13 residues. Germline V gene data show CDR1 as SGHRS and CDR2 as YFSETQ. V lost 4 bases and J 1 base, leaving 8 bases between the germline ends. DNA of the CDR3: TGCGCCAGCAGCGTACAAGTTAACTATGGCTACACCTTC. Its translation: CASSVQVNYGYTF.

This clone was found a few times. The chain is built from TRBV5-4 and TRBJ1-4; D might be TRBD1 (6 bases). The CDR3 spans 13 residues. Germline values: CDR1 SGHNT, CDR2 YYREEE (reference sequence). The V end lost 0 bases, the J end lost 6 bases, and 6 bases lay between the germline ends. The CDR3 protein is CASSLDRDEKLFF. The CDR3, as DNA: TGTGCCAGCAGCTTGGACAGGGATGAAAAACTGTTTTTT.

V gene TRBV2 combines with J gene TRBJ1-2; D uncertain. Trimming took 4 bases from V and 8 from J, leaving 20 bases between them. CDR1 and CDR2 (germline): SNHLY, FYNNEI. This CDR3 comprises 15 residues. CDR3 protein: CASSVIRGGHLGYTF. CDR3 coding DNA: TGTGCCAGCAGTGTGATTCGGGGTGGCCACCTGGGCTACACCTTC.